These 29 T cell receptor beta chains were sequenced from one sample in a study of T-cell memory formation after mild COVID-19 (dated by TCRdb to 2020 to 2022). The library was obtained by 5' RACE. Sequencing was carried out with an Illumina NovaSeq 6000. TCRdb's own reprocessing of the public reads used fastp at Q25 and MiXCR and kept productive beta chains. Merged by CDR3 protein, the rows form single entries marked with the most common genes and DNA. This sample has approximately 350,000 distinct CDR3 sequences in its table, and around an eighth of those were observed once. Roughly 22% of the sample rests with the top ten. The specimen was PBMCs or a T cell subset sorted from them (not recorded which). The receptors were sampled from a man younger than 30 who had mild COVID-19 (a few samples of this study predate the infection). The sample titles of this study are shuffled in the database, so cell type and time point are left out; the donor was told from shared clones.

V usage is TRBV5-5 and J usage is TRBJ2-3, with 8 bases aligning to TRBD1. This CDR3 comprises 17 residues. CDR1 and CDR2 from the germline V gene are SGHKS and YYEKEE (reference sequence). V dropped 3 bases and J dropped 2; count of bases not matched to a gene: 11. The CDR3: CASSSIPGQENTDTQYF. As DNA, the CDR3 is TGTGCCAGCAGCTCCATTCCGGGACAGGAGAACACAGATACGCAGTATTTT.

V and J are TRBV11-2 and TRBJ1-2, with 7 bases matching TRBD1. The CDR3 contains 14 residues. V lost 6 bases and J lost 3; bases outside the gene matches: 7. Germline CDR1 reads SGHAT; CDR2 reads FQNNGV. The CDR3 sequence is CASSGQEFYYGYTF. The DNA for the CDR3 is TGTGCCAGCAGTGGACAGGAGTTTTACTATGGCTACACCTTC.

This clonotype showed up just a few times. The chain employs TRBV4-3 and TRBJ1-4; TRBD1 matches at 8 bases. This CDR3 has 13 residues. Germline-derived CDR1 and CDR2 are LGHNA and YSLEER. V gave up 9 bases and J gave up 7 bases; unmatched junction bases: 7. The CDR3 sequence: CASTRGLGEKLFF. The CDR3 bases are TGCGCCAGTACCAGGGGGCTAGGTGAAAAACTGTTTTTT.

CDR3 sequence reads: CASSPERGGTEAFF. The CDR3 region has the DNA TGCGCCAGCAGCCCTGAGCGGGGGGGCACTGAAGCTTTCTTT. The chain uses TRBV4-3 and TRBJ1-1, with D possibly matching TRBD1 (5 bases). CDR3 size: 14 residues. Trimming stripped 4 bases from V and 4 bases from J, with 13 bases between. Looked up from germline, CDR1 is LGHNA and CDR2 is YSLEER.

The gene calls are TRBV30 and TRBJ1-1; D not certain. Per the germline V gene, CDR1 is GTSNPN and CDR2 is SVGIG (reference sequence). The CDR3 has 11 residues. V gave up 8 bases and J gave up 0 bases, with 7 bases separating them. CDR3 sequence (DNA): TGTGCCGCCTTCATGAACACTGAAGCTTTCTTT. This encodes CAAFMNTEAFF.

The J gene is TRBJ1-2, the V gene TRBV7-2, with 8 bases matching TRBD1. In germline, CDR1 is SGHTA, CDR2 FQGNSA. The CDR3 runs 14 residues. The V segment lost 1 base and the J segment 6 bases; nucleotides outside the gene matches: 4. In DNA form, the CDR3 reads TGTGCCAGCAGCTTAGGGACAGGGTACAATGGCTACACCTTC. Translated, it gives CASSLGTGYNGYTF.

This chain connects TRBV20-1 to TRBJ1-5; D perhaps matches TRBD1 (5 bases). Germline lookup yields CDR1 DFQATT and CDR2 SNEGSKA (reference sequence). The V and J ends lost 5 bases and 7 bases respectively, with 12 bases between them. There are 12 residues in the CDR3. This CDR3 is CSARDPGQPQHF. The CDR3, as DNA: TGCAGTGCTCGGGACCCAGGGCAGCCCCAGCATTTT.

This clonotype came up once. V and J are TRBV9 and TRBJ2-7, with 8 bases lining up with TRBD1. CDR1 is SGDLS and CDR2 is YYNGEE in the germline V gene. The CDR3 has 14 residues. The V and J ends lost 2 bases and 7 bases, in that order; junction bases with no gene match: 8. The CDR3 sequence: CASSVGTGVSEQYF. DNA for the CDR3: TGTGCCAGCAGCGTGGGGACAGGAGTGTCTGAGCAGTACTTC. The entire variable domain, with the rest obtained from reference TRBV9 and TRBJ2-7, is as follows: DSGVTQTPKHLITATGQRVTLRCSPRSGDLSVYWYQQSLDQGLQFLIQYYNGEERAKGNILERFSAQQFPDLHSELNLSSLELGDSALYFCASSVGTGVSEQYFGPGTRLTVT.

In this sample, this clonotype turned up a few times. This chain joins TRBV7-2 and TRBJ2-3; tentative D call: TRBD2 (7 bases). V lost 1 base and J 3 bases, leaving 14 bases between the germline ends. The length of the CDR3 is 16 residues. Germline V gene data show CDR1 as SGHTA and CDR2 as FQGNSA. The CDR3 coding sequence is TGTGCCAGCAGCTTAGAATGGGGGGGCGCGACAGATACGCAGTATTTT. This sequence encodes CASSLEWGGATDTQYF.

This clonotype was observed at least ten times. The gene calls are TRBV7-2 and TRBJ2-2; tentative D call: TRBD2 (6 bases). The germline V gene has CDR1 SGHTA and CDR2 FQGNSA. The V gene lost 3 bases and the J gene lost 4 bases, with 9 bases spanning the gap. This CDR3 contains 14 residues. As DNA, the CDR3 is TGTGCCAGCAGCTTTCTGGGGGGCACCGGGGAGCTGTTTTTT. It encodes CASSFLGGTGELFF.

The V call is TRBV5-1, the J call TRBJ1-1, with no clear D. V was trimmed by 4 bases and J by 4 bases, leaving 17 bases between them. The CDR3 loop spans 15 amino acids. Germline values: CDR1 SGHRS, CDR2 YFSETQ. The CDR3 spells CASSGSLGGGTEAFF. The CDR3 bases are TGCGCCAGCAGCGGTTCCCTGGGCGGTGGCACTGAAGCTTTCTTT.

This clonotype was seen only a few times. This sequence joins TRBV20-1 and TRBJ2-5, with D possibly being TRBD1 (7 bases). The CDR3 has 14 residues. Trimming took 3 bases from V and 5 from J, leaving 16 bases between them. CDR1 and CDR2 from the germline V gene are DFQATT and SNEGSKA (reference sequence). CDR3 region: CSARRRGHGETQYF. DNA of the CDR3: TGCAGTGCTAGGAGGAGGGGGCATGGGGAGACCCAGTACTTC.

This clonotype was found a few times. The chain carries TRBV4-1 and TRBJ2-3; 13 positions agree with TRBD2. J was trimmed by 6 bases and V by 5 bases; bases with no gene match: 17. The germline CDR1 and CDR2 sequences are MGHRA and YSYEKL. The CDR3 spans 19 residues. CDR3 protein: CASSYQGSKGLAGMDTQYF. The CDR3 bases are TGCGCCAGCAGCTACCAAGGATCAAAGGGACTAGCGGGGATGGATACGCAGTATTTT.

The chain uses TRBV6-6 and TRBJ2-5; D perhaps matches TRBD2 (6 bases). The V gene's germline CDR1 is MNHNY and CDR2 SVGAGI (reference sequence). CDR3 length: 19 amino acids. The V gene lost 2 bases and the J gene lost 5 bases, with 27 bases spanning the gap. For the CDR3, the DNA is TGTGCCAGCAGTTACACCGAGACTTTAGCGGCCTCGTTTTTGGAGACCCAGTACTTC. It is translated as CASSYTETLAASFLETQYF.

This clonotype was detected ten times or more. The chain couples TRBV19 to TRBJ2-7; the D gene is possibly TRBD1 (6 bases). The CDR3 has 14 amino acids. Between the trimmed V and J ends, which lost 8 bases and 1 base, there was a span of 15 bases. Per the germline V gene, CDR1 is LNHDA and CDR2 is SQIVND (reference sequence). This CDR3 is CASSSGTLSYEQYF. The CDR3 nucleotides are TGTGCCAGTTCCTCCGGGACATTGTCCTACGAGCAGTACTTC.

This clonotype was counted only a few times. The rearrangement joins TRBV20-1 to TRBJ1-1; D gene uncertain. Between the trimmed V and J ends, which lost 3 bases and 7 bases, there was a span of 15 bases. This CDR3 is built from 13 residues. Germline V lookup: CDR1 DFQATT, CDR2 SNEGSKA (reference sequence). CDR3 bases: TGCAGTGCTAGGGAGGCGGTGGTCCTTGAAGCTTTCTTT. Its protein product is CSAREAVVLEAFF.

V is TRBV5-1 and J is TRBJ1-1, with 8 bases identical to TRBD1. The germline gives CDR1 SGHRS, CDR2 YFSETQ. The CDR3 is 14 amino acids. With V trimmed by 4 bases and J by 11 bases, 13 bases remained unmatched. CDR3 sequence (DNA): TGCGCCAGCAGCGTGGATGGGACAGGAGGTTCGGCTTTCTTT. This gives the protein CASSVDGTGGSAFF.

This clonotype was counted at least ten times. The chain combines TRBV5-1 with TRBJ1-5, with D hard to call. The CDR3 totals 15 residues. Trimming removed 3 bases at V and 1 base at J, with 11 bases between. Germline-derived CDR1 and CDR2 are SGHRS and YFSETQ. The CDR3: CASSYGDRSNQPQHF. The CDR3 bases are TGCGCCAGCAGCTACGGGGATCGGAGCAATCAGCCCCAGCATTTT.

The table lists this clonotype with a few counts. CDR3 in amino acids: CASSLDRGQFF. The CDR3 DNA is TGTGCCAGCAGCCTAGACAGGGGGCAGTTCTTC. The chain couples TRBV7-2 to TRBJ2-1, with 8 bases identical to TRBD1. With 5 bases clipped from V and 12 bases from J, the junction kept 3 bases outside the gene matches. CDR1 is SGHTA and CDR2 is FQGNSA in the germline V gene. CDR3 length: 11 residues.

This clonotype was recorded many times. For the CDR3, the DNA is TGTGCCAGCAGCCAGGGCCCCTCAAGCGGCAATGAGCAGTTCTTC. Translation gives CASSQGPSSGNEQFF. This chain uses TRBV5-5 with TRBJ2-1; D is perhaps TRBD1 or TRBD2 (5 bases each). The CDR3 runs to 15 residues. V was clipped by 4 bases and J by 6 bases, with 17 bases between them. CDR1 is SGHKS, CDR2 YYEKEE, per germline (reference sequence).

The chain employs TRBV20-1 and TRBJ2-3, with D maybe TRBD1 (6 bases). Germline CDR1 and CDR2: DFQATT and SNEGSKA (reference sequence). V was trimmed by 0 bases and J by 5 bases, leaving 15 bases between them. This CDR3 has 15 residues. CDR3 protein: CSARDAGARGDTQYF. The CDR3 DNA follows: TGCAGTGCTAGAGACGCAGGGGCCCGGGGAGATACGCAGTATTTT.

This clonotype occurred a few times. This chain uses TRBV9 with TRBJ1-6, with 8 nucleotides matching TRBD1. Germline CDR1 SGDLS, CDR2 YYNGEE. With 4 bases clipped from V and 7 bases from J, the junction kept 7 bases outside the gene matches. The CDR3 sequence is 15 residues long. The CDR3 protein is CASSSRDRINSPLHF. The CDR3 coding sequence is TGTGCCAGCAGCTCGAGGGACAGGATAAATTCACCCCTCCACTTT.

This chain uses TRBV7-9 with TRBJ1-2; 7 nucleotides align to TRBD1. V gave up 4 bases and J gave up 2 bases; unmatched junction bases: 16. The germline V gene has CDR1 SEHNR and CDR2 FQNEAQ (reference sequence). The length of the CDR3 is 18 residues. The CDR3 region has the DNA TGTGCCAGCAGCTCGACGGGCCTGTCTCCCAGGGGGAACTATGGCTACACCTTC. Protein sequence: CASSSTGLSPRGNYGYTF.

The table lists this clonotype with a few counts. The CDR3 coding sequence is TGTGCCAGCAGCTTCGGGCCCTCCGTCCGGGCTGGGGAGCAGTACGTC. It translates to CASSFGPSVRAGEQYV. The chain combines TRBV5-6 with TRBJ2-7, with D unclear. Germline CDR1 is SGHDT and CDR2 is YYEEEE. V lost 2 bases and J lost 7, with 22 bases in between. The CDR3 covers 16 residues.

This clonotype has just a few counts. The chain carries TRBV19 and TRBJ2-4; no clear D. V was trimmed by 8 bases and J by 7 bases, leaving 15 bases between them. Germline V gene sequence: CDR1 LNHDA, CDR2 SQIVND (reference sequence). This CDR3 is 13 amino acids long. Written as DNA, the CDR3 is TGTGCCAGTGGAACAGCCCTCGGGAACATTCAGTACTTC. Protein: CASGTALGNIQYF.

In this sample, this clonotype turned up a few times. The J gene is TRBJ2-3, the V gene TRBV7-2, with D possibly TRBD2 on 6 matching bases. The CDR3 has 15 residues. Germline values: CDR1 SGHTA, CDR2 FQGNSA. V was clipped by 4 bases and J by 1 base, with 12 bases between them. The CDR3 nucleotides are TGTGCCAGCAGCTATCGGAGGGACCGCACAGATACGCAGTATTTT. Residues: CASSYRRDRTDTQYF.

This chain joins TRBV6-5 and TRBJ2-4; no reliable D call. Trimming removed 0 bases at V and 9 bases at J, with 18 bases between. Germline values: CDR1 MNHEY, CDR2 SVGAGI. The CDR3 runs 16 residues. CDR3 DNA sequence: TGTGCCAGCAGTTACTCGTATACGGGTAGTGAGAGCATTCAGTACTTC. Encoded protein: CASSYSYTGSESIQYF.

This clonotype was observed a handful of times. The gene calls are TRBV6-1 and TRBJ2-1; D is unclear. The germline CDR1 and CDR2 sequences are MNHNS and SASEGT. The CDR3 totals 13 residues. The ends were cut back, 2 bases at V and 10 bases at J, with 12 bases in the middle. In DNA form, the CDR3 reads TGTGCCAGCAGTGAACTGCGGTTGGGGGAGCAGTTCTTC. Its translation: CASSELRLGEQFF.

This clonotype has a count of ten or more. The rearrangement links TRBV5-1 to TRBJ2-1, with TRBD1 matching over 8 bases. The CDR3 sequence is 15 residues long. Germline V gene sequence: CDR1 SGHRS, CDR2 YFSETQ. Germline trimming cut 4 bases from V and 2 bases from J; bases unmatched to any gene: 5. The CDR3 DNA reads as TGCGCCAGCAGCCTGGGACAGGACCCCTACAATGAGCAGTTCTTC. This codes for CASSLGQDPYNEQFF.